This T cell receptor (beta chain) originates from a study of glioma-infiltrating T cells after dendritic cell vaccination. Study in general: Glioblastoma patients came from Phase I and II dendritic cell vaccination trials.

This clone has just one count. Here immunoSEQ multiplex PCR was the method, and the copy in TCRdb shows in-frame clones only, minus some. The profile shows approximately 110,000 clones, around 90% of them singletons. Described time point: after dendritic cell vaccination, including at tumor progression/relapse. Isocitrate dehydrogenase mutation was absent in all glioblastoma patients. The clonotype was recovered from a human donor with glioblastoma. The sequences come from blood, collected after dendritic cell vaccination.

The CDR3 sequence: CASSQRTGDYGYTF. Written as DNA, the CDR3 is TGTGCCAGCAGCCAAAGGACAGGGGACTATGGCTACACCTTC. The gene calls are TRBV14 and TRBJ1-2; 9 bases match TRBD1. Germline V gene lookup returns CDR1 SGHDN and CDR2 FVKESK. The CDR3 loop spans 14 amino acids. Losses at the gene ends were 2 bases for V and 3 bases for J; bases not matched to a gene: 1.